This TCR beta chain was sequenced during a study of CD8+ T cells in alopecia areata. Treatment given: oral pan-JAK inhibitor, 5-10 mg twice daily. Investigators isolated RNA and reverse transcribed it into cDNA to act as the sequencing template. The table came from immunoSEQ multiplex PCR; TCRdb's copy has only in-frame clones and leaves some out. This sample has approximately 150,000 clones, with 55% to 75% found just once. Trimming shortened V by 3 bases and J by 11 bases, and 11 bases separated the two germline ends. Germline CDR1 DFQATT, CDR2 SNEGSKA (reference sequence). The CDR3 runs to 10 residues. This clone has just one count.

The origin of this receptor is a human donor with alopecia areata. The starting material was CD4+ T cells sorted from blood, obtained at week 24, from a patient treated with tofacitinib. The chain carries TRBV20-1 and TRBJ2-7; D is possibly TRBD1 (6 bases). The CDR3 DNA sequence: TGCAGTGCTAGGTCAGGGGCGGAGTACTTC. Amino acids: CSARSGAEYF.